A single sample is the source of the 16 T cell receptor beta chains below, sequenced in a study of regulatory T cells in long-lasting Graves disease. Building the TCR beta libraries relied on iRepertoire HTBI primers, and CDR3 regions underwent Arm-PCR. From the multiplex PCR reads, TCRdb called clonotypes with MiXCR, one entry per CDR3 protein. The data contain roughly 400,000 distinct CDR3 sequences, roughly 23% of them singletons. As for time point: persistent/refractory GD, antithyroid drugs over 5 years with positive TRAb. PBMC RNA served as the TCR library source. The specimen comprised peripheral blood mononuclear cells (PBMCs), sampled when the disease was refractory, from a patient treated with antithyroid drugs. The receptors were sampled from a female donor with Graves disease.

The chain has TRBV20-1 and TRBJ1-5; TRBD1 is a possible D gene (6 bases). The CDR3 length is 12 residues. Trimming took 3 bases from V and 9 from J, leaving 12 bases between them. Germline values: CDR1 DFQATT, CDR2 SNEGSKA (reference sequence). CDR3 protein: CSASPGVRPQHF. The CDR3 DNA reads TGCAGTGCTAGCCCAGGGGTCCGGCCCCAGCATTTT.

This clonotype came up a few times. This may stem from a read error, because a much larger clone lies one nucleotide away. The chain employs TRBV27 and TRBJ2-7; 9 bases map to TRBD1. V shed 2 bases, J shed 5 bases, and the junction held 7 bases outside the gene matches. Germline CDR1 is MNHEY and CDR2 is SMNVEV (reference sequence). CDR3 length: 15 residues. CDR3 region: CASSLLDRGADEQYF. The CDR3 nucleotides read TGTGCCAGCAGTTTACTCGACAGGGGGGCCGACGAGCAGTACTTC.

This clonotype appeared many times. The gene calls are TRBV12-3 or TRBV12-4 and TRBJ1-1; D ambiguous. This CDR3 has 14 residues. The V and J ends lost 1 base and 1 base respectively, with 7 bases between them. CDR3 loop: CASSLGHENTEAFF. The CDR3 DNA is TGTGCCAGCAGTTTAGGTCACGAGAACACTGAAGCTTTCTTT.

On this clonotype itself: Just one base apart from a much larger clone, this may be a read error. This chain connects TRBV2 to TRBJ1-5; D gene ambiguous. Germline V gives CDR1 SNHLY, CDR2 FYNNEI. The CDR3 runs 15 residues. Trimming shortened V by 7 bases and J by 8 bases, and 21 bases separated the two germline ends. CDR3 loop: CASNLNGLNGEPQHF. The CDR3 DNA sequence: TGTGCCAGCAACCTGAACGGGTTAAACGGGGAGCCCCAGCATTTT.

In its sample, this clonotype was seen many times. V and J are TRBV7-8 and TRBJ2-5; D possibly corresponds to TRBD2 (6 bases). V lost 6 bases and J 0 bases, leaving 14 bases between the germline ends. The CDR3 length is 15 residues. Germline V gene lookup returns CDR1 SGHVS and CDR2 FQNEAQ. The DNA for the CDR3 is TGTGCCAGCAGTCACATCCGGGACTACCAAGAGACCCAGTACTTC. Protein product: CASSHIRDYQETQYF.

The chain carries TRBV28 and TRBJ2-5, with a weak D call TRBD1 (6 bases). Germline-derived CDR1 and CDR2 are MDHEN and SYDVKM. This CDR3 region has 15 residues. V lost 6 bases to trimming and J lost 2 bases, with 16 bases between them. The CDR3 nucleotides are TGTGCCAGCAGAGGGGGAGCTTACATGCAAGAGACCCAGTACTTC. This translates into CASRGGAYMQETQYF.

This clonotype showed up just a few times. For the CDR3, the DNA is TGTGCCAGCAGCTCCCCCCAGGCCCAGGTTCGGCAGTACTTC. It codes for CASSSPQAQVRQYF. V and J are TRBV11-1 and TRBJ2-7; D is unclear. The CDR3 has 14 residues. The germline CDR1 and CDR2 sequences are SGHAT and FQDESV (reference sequence). The germline V and J ends were trimmed by 4 bases and 9 bases, with 19 bases remaining between them.

This clonotype was counted only a few times. This chain connects TRBV18 to TRBJ2-6, with TRBD1 as a possible D gene (6 bases). Germline values: CDR1 KGHSH, CDR2 LQKENI. V lost 4 bases, J lost 0 bases, and 10 bases lay in between. There are 16 residues in the CDR3. For the CDR3, the DNA is TGTGCCAGCTCACGGACAGCAAGCTCTGGGGCCAACGTCCTGACTTTC. This gives the protein CASSRTASSGANVLTF.

This clonotype was counted at least ten times. This chain links TRBV29-1 with TRBJ1-1; the D gene is possibly TRBD1 (5 bases). Germline CDR1 and CDR2: SQVTM and ANQGSEA. This CDR3 region has 14 residues. V was shortened by 4 bases and J by 2 bases, with 14 bases between the two germline ends. CDR3 DNA sequence: TGCAGCGTTGTCCCCGGGACGGCTAACACTGAAGCTTTCTTT. This gives the protein CSVVPGTANTEAFF. Using reference TRBV29-1 and TRBJ1-1 for the parts outside the CDR3, the full variable domain is SAVISQKPSRDICQRGTSLTIQCQVDSQVTMMFWYRQQPGQSLTLIATANQGSEATYESGFVIDKFPISRPNLTFSTLTVSNMSPEDSSIYLCSVVPGTANTEAFFGQGTRLTVV.

This clonotype was detected many times. The chain uses TRBV15 and TRBJ1-5; D is uncertain. Between the trimmed V and J ends, which lost 0 bases and 11 bases, there was a span of 14 bases. This CDR3 is built from 14 residues. CDR1 and CDR2 (germline): LNHNV, YYDKDF (reference sequence). The CDR3 sequence: CATSRDLGHQTQHF. In nucleotides, the CDR3 is TGTGCCACCAGCAGAGATCTCGGGCACCAAACCCAGCATTTT.

There are many counts of this clonotype. V gene TRBV12-3 or TRBV12-4 combines with J gene TRBJ2-7; D is unclear. The CDR3 is 13 residues long. The germline V and J ends were trimmed by 3 bases and 3 bases, with 9 bases remaining between them. The CDR3 here is CASSFTPGYEQYF. In nucleotides, the CDR3 is TGTGCCAGCAGTTTTACCCCTGGCTACGAGCAGTACTTC.

With regard to this clonotype: One end of the junction varies from germline; a read error may be responsible. The genes are TRBV20-1 and TRBJ2-7; tentatively, D is TRBD1 or TRBD2 (5 bases each). This CDR3 comprises 13 residues. CDR1 DFQATT and CDR2 SNEGSKA come from the germline V gene (reference sequence). Here the CDR3 DNA reads TGCAATGCTAGAGTTGGGGGAGAGTACGAGCAGTACTTC. Translating gives CNARVGGEYEQYF.

With respect to this clonotype: A read error may be the cause here, since a much bigger clone is one base away. The chain is built from TRBV2 and TRBJ2-7; D possibly matches TRBD1 or TRBD2 (5 bases each). This CDR3 comprises 13 residues. The germline V gene has CDR1 SNHLY and CDR2 FYNNEI. The CDR3 bases are TGTGCCAGCAGTTCGGGACCCGCCTACGAGCGGTACTTC. Translation gives CASSSGPAYERYF.

Here the CDR3 DNA reads TGTGCCAGCAGCCTGAGTGGGGGTGGAGGCACTGAAGCTTTCTTT. Translation gives CASSLSGGGGTEAFF. V is TRBV7-9 and J is TRBJ1-1; D possibly corresponds to TRBD1 (5 bases). Germline values: CDR1 SEHNR, CDR2 FQNEAQ (reference sequence). The CDR3 is made up of 15 amino acids. Trimming pared 5 bases from V and 4 bases from J, leaving 17 bases between.

This clonotype came up many times. The chain recombines TRBV13 with TRBJ2-5; 9 bases line up with TRBD2. J was trimmed by 2 bases and V by 1 base; bases with no gene match: 5. The CDR3 runs to 16 residues. Germline CDR1 is PRHDT and CDR2 is FYEKMQ (reference sequence). CDR3 protein: CASSLAAGGLQETQYF. The CDR3 nucleotides are TGTGCCAGCAGCTTAGCGGCGGGAGGGTTACAAGAGACCCAGTACTTC.

This clonotype was found a few times. The chain couples TRBV11-3 to TRBJ2-2; 7 bases fit TRBD1. The CDR3 covers 15 residues. The V gene's germline CDR1 is SGHNT and CDR2 YENEEA. V shed 4 bases and J 3 bases; nucleotides not matched to a gene: 5. The CDR3 loop is CASSYGQVDTGELFF. The CDR3 DNA is TGTGCCAGCAGCTACGGACAGGTCGACACCGGGGAGCTGTTTTTT.